The following is a T cell receptor beta chain sequence with its context. Sequencing used immunoSEQ multiplex PCR; TCRdb keeps in-frame clones, though not all of them. The sample includes 800,000 to 1,200,000 clones, about four fifths of them seen just once. The V end lost 10 bases, the J end lost 0 bases, and 12 bases lay between the germline ends. The germline V gene has CDR1 LNHDA and CDR2 SQIVND (reference sequence). There are 14 residues in the CDR3. This entry is derived from a study of shared clonotypes between healthy human individuals. Sequenced material: memory CD4+ T cells from PBMCs. Subset given: CD45RA-negative fraction. This TCR derives from a man younger than 35 in good health. Some clones in this sample may be carry-over from other donors' samples. J is TRBJ1-4 and V is TRBV19; D gene ambiguous. The CDR3 spells CATKGDSTNEKLFF. The CDR3 nucleotides are TGTGCCACCAAAGGAGATTCAACTAATGAAAAACTGTTTTTT. The entire variable domain, with the rest obtained from reference TRBV19 and TRBJ1-4, is as follows: DGGITQSPKYLFRKEGQNVTLSCEQNLNHDAMYWYRQDPGQGLRLIYYSQIVNDFQKGDIAEGYSVSREKKESFPLTVTSAQKNPTAFYLCATKGDSTNEKLFFGSGTQLSVL.